Only a few counts were recorded for the clone carrying this TCR beta chain. What it binds is unknown. This sample stems from a study of T cell repertoires in cytomegalovirus infection. Looking at the study overall: Indicated by public TCR beta signatures were CMV infection and matching HLA type.

TCRdb reanalysed the reads using MiXCR and keeps one entry per CDR3 protein. The data hold about 190,000 distinct CDR3 sequences, with 9.5% observed a single time. Study results and caveats: Within the response measured ex vivo, HLA-C-restricted CMV-specific TCR beta clonotypes were dominant. Cumulative public TCR beta family frequency identified carriers of CMV plus the relevant HLA.

Sequenced input: PBMCs. The TCR comes from a human donor in good health (CMV status not recorded). Some clones in this sample may be carry-over from other donors' samples.

CDR3 in DNA: TGTGCCAGCAGACAACGCGCGGGCAGGGGACCCGGTCAGCCCCAGCATTTT. Residues: CASRQRAGRGPGQPQHF. The gene calls are TRBV28 and TRBJ1-5; a possible D gene is TRBD1 (6 bases). This CDR3 is 17 amino acids long. V lost 6 bases and J 6 bases, leaving 24 bases between the germline ends. From germline, CDR1 is MDHEN and CDR2 SYDVKM.